Sequencing of this TCR beta chain was carried out in a study of post-analysis software for immune sequencing data. The overall study: The disease courses covered relapsing-remitting, secondary progressive and progressive-relapsing multiple sclerosis.

Study-wide points: TRBV5-6, TRBV5-1 and TRBV20-1 belonged to a set of roughly five TRBV segments that were more frequent in patients than controls.

This CDR3 is 14 amino acids long. The germline V and J ends were trimmed by 6 bases and 2 bases, with 12 bases remaining between them. Unique molecular identifiers featured in each of the TCR beta cDNA libraries. T cells, about 0.95 to 11 million of them, yielded around 460,000 cDNA molecules. One entry per CDR3 protein results from TCRdb running MiXCR on the PCR reads. Of about 160,000 distinct CDR3 sequences listed, 35% to 40% are singletons. To note about this clonotype: Its antigen is not identified.

The sequencing used blood, collected after autologous hematopoietic stem cell transplantation. The chain joins TRBV12-3 or TRBV12-4 to TRBJ2-3; possibly TRBD1 for D (5 bases). The sequence was obtained from a girl under 18 with multiple sclerosis. The CDR3 DNA reads as TGTGCCAGCAGCTATCGACAGCACACAGATACGCAGTATTTT. It codes for CASSYRQHTDTQYF.